This T cell receptor beta chain stems from a study of shared clonotypes between healthy human individuals. Memory CD4+ cells were the fraction left after CD45RA+ naive selection. Original processing notes: Junction-only immunoSEQ sequences carried no quality scores, so filtering differed. The repertoire was sequenced with immunoSEQ multiplex PCR; TCRdb's copy has only in-frame clones and lacks some. The V and J calls and clone size come from that table; D and trimming were worked out from the DNA. Altogether roughly 2.4 million clones are present, nearly 97% being singletons, with the ten largest covering roughly 0.13%. This CDR3 region has 15 residues. V trimming: 2 bases; J trimming: 6 bases; junction bases outside the gene matches: 4. Germline V gives CDR1 MNHEY, CDR2 SVGAGI.

The sequence derives from a man younger than 30 in good health. The V call is TRBV6-5, the J call TRBJ2-2; TRBD2 agrees at 9 bases. Sample: naive CD4+ T cells sorted from blood. This sample's subset: CD45RA+ positively selected. The DNA for the CDR3 is TGTGCCAGCAGTTACGGGATAGCGGGGGCCGGGGAGCTGTTTTTT. It translates to CASSYGIAGAGELFF.